The T cell receptor (beta chain) described here comes from a study of CD8 T cells in Susac syndrome. In this sample, this clonotype turned up once. RNA amounts of roughly 0.45 to 1 ug underwent reverse transcription with random hexamers. TCRdb reprocessed the immunoSEQ multiplex PCR reads with MiXCR, giving one entry per CDR3 protein. Of approximately 230,000 distinct CDR3 sequences in the sample, 90% to 95% were seen once. Trimming left V 5 bases short and J 5 bases short, with 17 bases between. This CDR3 has 15 residues. Germline V gene lookup returns CDR1 SGHTA and CDR2 FQGNSA. The clonotype comes from a human donor with multiple sclerosis. V usage is TRBV7-2 and J usage is TRBJ2-3; D not certain. Sequencing input: CD4+ T cells from PBMCs. CDR3 protein: CASSPLVVAGDTQYF. The DNA of the CDR3 is TGTGCCAGCAGCCCACTCGTGGTCGCCGGAGATACGCAGTATTTT.